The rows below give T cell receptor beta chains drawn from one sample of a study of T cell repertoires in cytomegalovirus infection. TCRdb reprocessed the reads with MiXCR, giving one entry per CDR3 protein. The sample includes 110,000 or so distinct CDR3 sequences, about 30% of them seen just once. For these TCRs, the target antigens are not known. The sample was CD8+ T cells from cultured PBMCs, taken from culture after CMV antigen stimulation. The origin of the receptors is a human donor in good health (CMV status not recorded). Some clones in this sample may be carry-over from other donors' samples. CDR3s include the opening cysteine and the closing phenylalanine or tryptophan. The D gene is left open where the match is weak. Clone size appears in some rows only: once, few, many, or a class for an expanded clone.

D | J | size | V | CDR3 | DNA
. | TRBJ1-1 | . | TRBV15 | CATSSPGTQSQAFF | TGTGCCACCAGCAGCCCCGGGACACAAAGCCAAGCTTTCTTT
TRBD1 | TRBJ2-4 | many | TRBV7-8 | CASSPNLPGQGSPLRKNIQYF | TGTGCCAGCAGTCCAAACCTACCGGGACAGGGGAGTCCCCTACGCAAAAACATTCAGTACTTC
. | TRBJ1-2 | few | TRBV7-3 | CASSLTGGETNYGYTF | TGTGCCAGCAGCTTAACCGGAGGGGAAACTAACTATGGCTACACCTTC
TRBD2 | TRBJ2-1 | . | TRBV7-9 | CASSLGLAGGNEQFF | TGTGCCAGCAGCTTAGGCCTAGCGGGGGGTAATGAGCAGTTCTTC
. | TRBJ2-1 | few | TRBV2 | CASATINEQFF | TGTGCCAGCGCTACAATCAATGAGCAGTTCTTC
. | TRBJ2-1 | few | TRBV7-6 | CASGGIYNEQFF | TGTGCCAGCGGTGGGATCTACAATGAGCAGTTCTTC
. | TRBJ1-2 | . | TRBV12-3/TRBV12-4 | CASSTGARGYTF | TGTGCCAGCAGTACCGGGGCGCGTGGCTACACCTTC
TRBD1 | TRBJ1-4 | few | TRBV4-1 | CASSQVAGQGDEKLFF | TGCGCCAGCAGCCAAGTGGCTGGACAGGGGGACGAAAAACTGTTTTTT
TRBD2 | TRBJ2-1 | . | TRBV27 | CASRPSGGPSYNEQFF | TGTGCCAGCAGACCTAGCGGGGGTCCCTCCTACAATGAGCAGTTCTTC
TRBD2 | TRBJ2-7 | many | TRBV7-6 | CASSLVLAPAGAYEQYF | TGTGCCAGCAGCTTAGTGCTCGCCCCAGCGGGGGCCTACGAGCAGTACTTC
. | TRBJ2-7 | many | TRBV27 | CASSSAAAASYEQYF | TGTGCCAGCAGTTCTGCGGCAGCTGCCTCCTACGAGCAGTACTTC
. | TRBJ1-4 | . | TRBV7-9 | CASAPTGPNEKLFF | TGTGCCAGCGCTCCTACAGGGCCTAATGAAAAACTGTTTTTT
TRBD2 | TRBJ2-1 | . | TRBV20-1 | CSAYVAGGPNEQFF | TGCAGTGCCTACGTGGCGGGGGGGCCTAATGAGCAGTTCTTC
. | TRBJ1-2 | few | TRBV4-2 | CASREGYGYTF | TGTGCCAGCAGGGAGGGATATGGCTACACCTTC
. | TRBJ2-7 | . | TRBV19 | CASSMGTRSYEQYF | TGTGCCAGTAGTATGGGGACGCGCTCCTACGAGCAGTACTTC
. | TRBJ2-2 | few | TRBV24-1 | CATNPVPGELFF | TGTGCCACCAACCCGGTTCCTGGGGAGCTGTTTTTT
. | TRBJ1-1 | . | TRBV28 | CASSFPGITEAFF | TGTGCCAGCAGTTTTCCGGGTATCACTGAAGCTTTCTTT
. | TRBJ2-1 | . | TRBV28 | CASSFRSDAYNEQFF | TGTGCCAGCAGTTTCAGGTCGGACGCCTACAATGAGCAGTTCTTC
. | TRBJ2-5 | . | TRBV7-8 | CASSSRTKETQYF | TGTGCCAGCAGCTCCCGGACAAAAGAGACCCAGTACTTC
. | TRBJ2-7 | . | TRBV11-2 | CASSLAAYEQYF | TGTGCCAGCAGCTTAGCGGCCTACGAGCAGTACTTC
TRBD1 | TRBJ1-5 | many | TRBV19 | CASQRRTGRVGQPQHF | TGTGCCAGCCAAAGACGGACAGGTCGAGTGGGTCAGCCCCAGCATTTT
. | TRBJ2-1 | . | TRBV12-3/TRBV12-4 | CASSIASEFNEQFF | TGTGCCAGCAGCATCGCGTCAGAGTTCAATGAGCAGTTCTTC
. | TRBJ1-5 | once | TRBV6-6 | CASGARTGSNQPQHF | TGTGCCAGCGGCGCGAGGACCGGGAGCAATCAGCCCCAGCATTTT
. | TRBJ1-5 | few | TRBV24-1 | CATSDFAQPQHF | TGTGCCACCAGTGATTTTGCTCAGCCCCAGCATTTT
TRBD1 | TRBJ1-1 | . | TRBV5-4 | CASSLDRGGGGAFF | TGTGCCAGCAGCTTGGACAGGGGCGGTGGGGGAGCTTTCTTT
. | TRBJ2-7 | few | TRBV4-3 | CASSQVDISSYEQYF | TGCGCCAGCAGTCAGGTGGACATTTCTTCCTACGAGCAGTACTTC
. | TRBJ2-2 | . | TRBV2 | CASSGRVDTGELFF | TGTGCCAGCAGTGGCAGGGTCGACACCGGGGAGCTGTTTTTT
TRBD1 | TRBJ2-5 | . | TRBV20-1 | CSALTGGGFQETQYF | TGCAGTGCTTTAACAGGGGGTGGGTTTCAAGAGACCCAGTACTTC
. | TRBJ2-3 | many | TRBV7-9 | CASSFQGTDTQYF | TGTGCCAGCAGCTTTCAGGGAACAGATACGCAGTATTTT
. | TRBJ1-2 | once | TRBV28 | CASSFPGLNYGYTF | TGTGCCAGCAGTTTCCCGGGACTGAACTATGGCTACACCTTC
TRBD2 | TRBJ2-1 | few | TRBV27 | CASISGGGDANEQFF | TGTGCCAGCATCAGCGGCGGGGGGGATGCGAATGAGCAGTTCTTC
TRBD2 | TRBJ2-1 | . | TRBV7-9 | CASSWGLVDEQFF | TGTGCCAGCAGCTGGGGACTAGTCGATGAGCAGTTCTTC
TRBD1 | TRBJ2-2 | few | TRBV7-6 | CASSSGTGTNTGELFF | TGTGCCAGCAGCTCTGGGACAGGAACGAACACCGGGGAGCTGTTTTTT
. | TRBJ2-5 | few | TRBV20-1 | CSARGEHPGETQYF | TGCAGTGCTCGCGGGGAACATCCCGGTGAGACCCAGTACTTC
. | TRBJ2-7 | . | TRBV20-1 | CSAQGIYEQYF | TGCAGTGCTCAGGGGATCTACGAGCAGTACTTC
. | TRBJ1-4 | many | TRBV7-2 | CASSLVGGTNEKLFF | TGTGCCAGCAGCCTTGTAGGAGGAACTAATGAAAAACTGTTTTTT
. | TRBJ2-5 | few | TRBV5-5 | CASSYGPGSGETQYF | TGTGCCAGCAGCTACGGACCGGGATCAGGAGAGACCCAGTACTTC
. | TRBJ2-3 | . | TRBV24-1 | CATSAGADTQYF | TGTGCCACCAGTGCCGGTGCAGATACGCAGTATTTT
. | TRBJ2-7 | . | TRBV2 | CASSPNRAWNEQYF | TGTGCCAGCAGTCCAAACAGGGCTTGGAACGAGCAGTACTTC
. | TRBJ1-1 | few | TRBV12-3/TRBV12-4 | CASTYREEAFF | TGTGCCAGCACCTATCGGGAGGAAGCTTTCTTT
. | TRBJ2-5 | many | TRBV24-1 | CATAGAVRSETQYF | TGTGCCACCGCGGGGGCAGTACGGAGCGAGACCCAGTACTTC
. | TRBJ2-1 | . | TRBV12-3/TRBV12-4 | CASSPTCNEQFF | TGTGCCAGCAGCCCCACGTGCAATGAGCAGTTCTTC
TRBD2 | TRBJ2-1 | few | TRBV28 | CASSLFRGGAANEQFF | TGTGCCAGCAGTTTATTTCGCGGGGGGGCTGCCAATGAGCAGTTCTTC
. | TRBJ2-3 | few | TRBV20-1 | CSASSPLSTDTQYF | TGCAGTGCTAGTAGCCCCCTTAGCACAGATACGCAGTATTTT